This T cell receptor (beta chain) stems from a study of regulatory T cells in long-lasting Graves disease. The time point is: newly diagnosed GD, antithyroid drugs for less than 3 months. The TCR library used RNA extracted from PBMCs. Library construction for TCR beta used iRepertoire HTBI primers and Arm-PCR of CDR3 regions. Each CDR3 protein gets one entry after TCRdb re-called the multiplex PCR reads with MiXCR. This table has roughly 320,000 distinct CDR3 sequences, around 15% appearing once. The same specimen was also included in a second study, on T cells in Graves' hyperthyroidism and ophthalmopathy. In that study: When ophthalmopathy did not progress within 18 months, Graves' hyperthyroidism was considered stable. Diagnostic assessment was based on clinical symptoms, serum thyroxine and TRAb, thyroid ultrasound and orbital computed tomography.

The sample consisted of peripheral blood mononuclear cells (PBMCs), taken at new diagnosis, from a patient treated with antithyroid drugs. The receptor was isolated from a man aged 35-49 years with Graves disease.

The CDR3 is CASSLVLVRMNTEAFF. The CDR3 nucleotides read TGTGCCAGCAGCTTAGTTCTAGTCCGAATGAACACTGAAGCTTTCTTT. The V call is TRBV7-9, the J call TRBJ1-1; the D is unclear. Germline V gives CDR1 SEHNR, CDR2 FQNEAQ (reference sequence). The CDR3 spans 16 residues. V was clipped by 1 base and J by 0 bases, with 12 bases between them.